Shown below are 31 T cell receptor beta chains from a single sample sequenced in a study of T cell responses to AZD1222 COVID-19 vaccine. Clones were read by immunoSEQ multiplex PCR, and TCRdb kept only the in-frame ones, dropping some. The sample consists of 140,000 to 150,000 clones, roughly nine tenths of them appearing once. The starting material was peripheral blood, obtained on day 0 of AZD1222 vaccination. The source of these receptors is an adult in good health.

The J gene is TRBJ1-1, the V gene TRBV7-9; TRBD1 is a possible D gene (5 bases). The CDR3 has 13 residues. Per the germline V gene, CDR1 is SEHNR and CDR2 is FQNEAQ (reference sequence). The V end was cut by 2 bases, the J end by 7 bases, with 11 bases between. The DNA for the CDR3 is TGTGCCAGCAGCTTACATAGAACAGGTGAAGCTTTCTTT. Its protein is CASSLHRTGEAFF.

This chain connects TRBV24-1 to TRBJ2-6; unclear D gene. This CDR3 spans 15 amino acids. Trimming removed 5 bases at V and 0 bases at J, with 7 bases between. Germline V lookup: CDR1 KGHDR, CDR2 SFDVKD. CDR3 protein: CATSVQHSGANVLTF. The CDR3 nucleotides are TGTGCCACCAGTGTGCAGCACTCTGGGGCCAACGTCCTGACTTTC.

The chain has TRBV4-3 and TRBJ1-1; tentatively, D is TRBD1 (6 bases). The CDR3 is 16 amino acids. V was shortened by 4 bases and J by 4 bases, with 19 bases between the two germline ends. From germline, CDR1 is LGHNA and CDR2 YSLEER. This CDR3 is CASSRESNDRSTEAFF. CDR3 DNA sequence: TGCGCCAGCAGCCGCGAATCTAATGACAGGAGCACTGAAGCTTTCTTT.

This rearrangement joins TRBV4-1 to TRBJ2-4; 7 positions match TRBD2. J was trimmed by 0 bases and V by 4 bases; bases with no gene match: 15. In germline, CDR1 is MGHRA, CDR2 YSYEKL. The CDR3 spans 19 residues. The CDR3 region has the DNA TGCGCCAGCAGCCGCCCAAGGGAGGGCGAAGAAATAGCCAAAAACATTCAGTACTTC. Its translation: CASSRPREGEEIAKNIQYF.

The rearrangement joins TRBV27 to TRBJ2-3, with D unresolved. This CDR3 spans 14 amino acids. CDR1 and CDR2 (germline): MNHEY, SMNVEV (reference sequence). Trimming left V 6 bases short and J 0 bases short, with 10 bases between. CDR3 nucleotide sequence: TGTGCCAGCAGGACTTCCCGGAGCACAGATACGCAGTATTTT. This sequence encodes CASRTSRSTDTQYF.

V is TRBV14 and J is TRBJ2-1, with 10 bases matching TRBD2. Germline values: CDR1 SGHDN, CDR2 FVKESK. Trimming removed 6 bases from V and 7 bases from J; junction bases left unmatched: 9. The CDR3 has 15 amino acids. This CDR3 reads CASSPLAGVGNEQFF. DNA for the CDR3: TGTGCCAGCAGTCCGCTAGCGGGAGTAGGGAATGAGCAGTTCTTC.

V and J are TRBV5-1 and TRBJ1-5, with D unresolved. Trimming cost V 0 bases and J 8 bases, with 9 bases left between them. The CDR3 contains 13 residues. Germline-derived CDR1 and CDR2 are SGHRS and YFSETQ. The CDR3: CASSLAGHEPQHF. The CDR3 DNA sequence: TGCGCCAGCAGCTTGGCGGGCCATGAGCCCCAGCATTTT.

This rearrangement joins TRBV24-1 to TRBJ1-5; D not resolved. CDR3 length: 13 amino acids. Trimming took off 9 bases at V and 6 bases at J, with 14 bases between the two ends. Germline V gene sequence: CDR1 KGHDR, CDR2 SFDVKD. The CDR3 here is CATGDTPGQPQHF. CDR3 nucleotide sequence: TGTGCCACCGGAGACACCCCGGGTCAGCCCCAGCATTTT.

The chain uses TRBV28 and TRBJ2-3, with 7 positions matching TRBD2. V dropped 6 bases and J dropped 3; count of bases not matched to a gene: 12. The CDR3 covers 16 residues. Germline V gene lookup returns CDR1 MDHEN and CDR2 SYDVKM. CDR3 DNA sequence: TGTGCCAGCAGCTCCCCGACTAGCTTAGGGACAGATACGCAGTATTTT. Its protein product is CASSSPTSLGTDTQYF.

V usage is TRBV9 and J usage is TRBJ1-2; D gene ambiguous. V shed 0 bases and J shed 4 bases, with 16 bases lying between them. This CDR3 region has 16 residues. CDR1 and CDR2 from the germline V gene are SGDLS and YYNGEE. The CDR3 DNA sequence: TGTGCCAGCAGCGTAGATGGGGTCAGAGTAGGCTATGGCTACACCTTC. Translating gives CASSVDGVRVGYGYTF.

The CDR3 sequence is CASSPRGSGNTIYF. The CDR3 bases are TGTGCCAGCAGCCCCCGGGGTTCCGGAAACACCATATATTTT. This sequence joins TRBV28 and TRBJ1-3, with unresolved D. CDR3 length: 14 amino acids. The germline V gene has CDR1 MDHEN and CDR2 SYDVKM. V lost 6 bases to trimming and J lost 4 bases, with 13 bases between them.

This clone was seen only a few times. This rearrangement joins TRBV20-1 to TRBJ1-4, with unresolved D. Germline values: CDR1 DFQATT, CDR2 SNEGSKA (reference sequence). V gave up 5 bases and J gave up 3 bases, with 1 base separating them. The CDR3 loop spans 10 amino acids. This CDR3 is CSAPNEKLFF. DNA for the CDR3: TGCAGTGCTCCTAATGAAAAACTGTTTTTT.

The chain joins TRBV7-8 to TRBJ2-2; D possibly corresponds to TRBD1 (5 bases). V was pared by 5 bases and J by 5 bases, with 9 bases between. Germline loops: CDR1 SGHVS, CDR2 FQNEAQ. The CDR3 is made up of 13 amino acids. CDR3 sequence reads: CASSDRQTGELFF. The CDR3 DNA is TGTGCCAGCAGCGACCGACAGACCGGGGAGCTGTTTTTT. Looking up the rest from reference TRBV7-8 and TRBJ2-2 gives the full variable domain: GAGVSQSPRYKVAKRGQDVALRCDPISGHVSLFWYQQALGQGPEFLTYFQNEAQLDKSGLPSDRFFAERPEGSVSTLKIQRTQQEDSAVYLCASSDRQTGELFFGEGSRLTVL.

The chain has TRBV21-1 and TRBJ1-4; TRBD1 reflects the table's D call only, with no check against the DNA. TRBV21-1 is a pseudogene. The CDR3 runs to 16 residues. The CDR3 region has the DNA TGTGCCAGCAGCAAAGCGGGGACACCAACTAATGAAAAACTGTTTTTT. Protein product: CASSKAGTPTNEKLFF.

This clone was detected once. V and J are TRBV28 and TRBJ2-1; 14 bases map to TRBD2. Germline CDR1 reads MDHEN; CDR2 reads SYDVKM. J was trimmed by 8 bases and V by 2 bases; bases with no gene match: 5. There are 16 residues in the CDR3. The CDR3 nucleotides read TGTGCCAGCAGTTTAATGGGACTAGCGGGAGTCGATGAGCAGTTCTTC. Its translation is CASSLMGLAGVDEQFF.

The CDR3 loop is CAWSREVDPNTEAFF. The CDR3 DNA reads TGTGCCTGGAGCCGAGAGGTTGACCCGAACACTGAAGCTTTCTTT. J is TRBJ1-1 and V is TRBV30; unclear D gene. Germline assignment: CDR1 GTSNPN and CDR2 SVGIG (reference sequence). This CDR3 spans 15 amino acids. V shed 3 bases and J shed 1 base, with 15 bases lying between them.

V usage is TRBV19 and J usage is TRBJ1-1; TRBD1 matches 7 bases. The V segment lost 6 bases and the J segment 4 bases; nucleotides outside the gene matches: 8. Germline V CDR1 and CDR2: LNHDA, SQIVND (reference sequence). The CDR3 totals 14 residues. In DNA, the CDR3 is TGTGCCAGTAGCTTTAGGGGGCTGATCACTGAAGCTTTCTTT. As protein: CASSFRGLITEAFF.

The chain carries TRBV6-2 or TRBV6-3 and TRBJ2-7; weak D call: TRBD1 (5 bases). Germline CDR1 MNHEY, CDR2 SVGEGT. V lost 2 bases to trimming and J lost 5 bases, with 22 bases between them. The CDR3 runs 17 residues. The CDR3 bases are TGTGCCAGCAGTTACCCCGGTTGGGGCGAGCGCGTGAACGAGCAGTACTTC. Its protein is CASSYPGWGERVNEQYF.

V and J are TRBV18 and TRBJ2-1; maybe TRBD2 (6 bases). The ends were cut back, 1 base at V and 4 bases at J, with 11 bases in the middle. CDR1 is KGHSH and CDR2 is LQKENI in the germline V gene. The CDR3 extends over 15 amino acids. Here the CDR3 DNA reads TGTGCCAGCTCACCACTTTGGGGGGAGTACAATGAGCAGTTCTTC. As protein: CASSPLWGEYNEQFF.

Turning to this clone: The junction departs from the called germline gene at one end, perhaps through a read error. The V gene is TRBV7-2, the J gene TRBJ2-4, with 8 bases that match TRBD1. This CDR3 comprises 12 residues. Looked up from germline, CDR1 is SGHTA and CDR2 is FQGNSA. Here the CDR3 reads CASSPPPGQVHF. The CDR3 bases are TGTGCCAGCAGCCCACCCCCGGGACAGGTTCACTTC.

The chain couples TRBV29-1 to TRBJ2-3, with 7 bases identical to TRBD1. This CDR3 region has 13 residues. V lost 6 bases, J lost 5 bases, and 8 bases stayed unmatched. Germline loops: CDR1 SQVTM, CDR2 ANQGSEA. The DNA of the CDR3 is TGCAGCGTCTCCCACAGGGGTGGAGATACGCAGTATTTT. It codes for CSVSHRGGDTQYF.

CDR3: CASSLVAGAHIQYF. The DNA of the CDR3 is TGCGCCAGCAGCTTGGTGGCGGGAGCGCACATTCAGTACTTC. V gene TRBV5-1 combines with J gene TRBJ2-4, with 7 bases lining up with TRBD2. The CDR3 loop spans 14 amino acids. V trimming: 0 bases; J trimming: 8 bases; junction bases outside the gene matches: 5. CDR1 SGHRS and CDR2 YFSETQ come from the germline V gene.

This chain links TRBV19 with TRBJ2-2; 7 nucleotides match TRBD2. Germline lookup yields CDR1 LNHDA and CDR2 SQIVND (reference sequence). V lost 5 bases and J lost 0; bases outside the gene matches: 3. This CDR3 has 15 residues. CDR3 DNA: TGTGCCAGTAGTGAGCTAGCGGCGAACACCGGGGAGCTGTTTTTT. As protein: CASSELAANTGELFF.

V gene TRBV20-1 combines with J gene TRBJ2-7; D gene ambiguous. With 3 bases removed from V and 4 bases from J, the gap between germline ends came to 4 bases. The length of the CDR3 is 10 residues. Germline lookup yields CDR1 DFQATT and CDR2 SNEGSKA (reference sequence). In DNA, the CDR3 is TGCAGTGCTAGCAGTTACGAGCAGTACTTC. Encoded protein: CSASSYEQYF.

Here the CDR3 DNA reads TGTGCCAGCAGTGAAAGTAAACAGGGGAAAGCTTTCTTT. Encoded protein: CASSESKQGKAFF. The rearrangement links TRBV2 to TRBJ1-1; 7 bases match TRBD1. J lost 9 bases, V lost 2 bases, and 6 bases had no gene match. The germline CDR1 and CDR2 sequences are SNHLY and FYNNEI. CDR3 size: 13 residues.

The chain employs TRBV27 and TRBJ2-1, with TRBD2 matching 7 bases. V shed 2 bases, J shed 1 base, and the junction held 5 bases outside the gene matches. Germline-derived CDR1 and CDR2 are MNHEY and SMNVEV (reference sequence). This CDR3 has 16 residues. The DNA for the CDR3 is TGTGCCAGCAGTTTAATGGCGGGAGCATCCTACAATGAGCAGTTCTTC. Amino acids: CASSLMAGASYNEQFF.

The chain couples TRBV7-9 to TRBJ2-1; 10 nucleotides agree with TRBD2. The V and J ends lost 5 bases and 9 bases, in that order; junction bases with no gene match: 10. The CDR3 consists of 15 residues. Germline V gives CDR1 SEHNR, CDR2 FQNEAQ (reference sequence). The CDR3 reads CASSISGRARGEQFF. In DNA form, the CDR3 reads TGTGCCAGCAGCATCAGCGGGAGGGCCAGGGGTGAGCAGTTCTTC.

V and J are TRBV6-5 and TRBJ2-1; TRBD1 is a possible D gene (5 bases). CDR1 is MNHEY and CDR2 is SVGAGI in the germline V gene. The V end was cut by 6 bases, the J end by 2 bases, with 8 bases between. This CDR3 comprises 13 residues. CDR3 DNA sequence: TGTGCCAGCAGGGGGCACGCCTACAATGAGCAGTTCTTC. Translation: CASRGHAYNEQFF.

In this sample, this clone turned up once. The genes are TRBV29-1 and TRBJ2-6; 11 bases agree with TRBD1. This CDR3 region has 19 residues. J gave up 0 bases and V 8 bases, and 15 bases lay outside the gene matches. Germline lookup yields CDR1 SQVTM and CDR2 ANQGSEA. The CDR3 DNA is TGCAGCTCAGGAAGGGACAGGGGGTCTCATAGCTCTGGGGCCAACGTCCTGACTTTC. Its translation is CSSGRDRGSHSSGANVLTF.

This clone was counted at least ten times. The chain recombines TRBV9 with TRBJ2-7; 7 nucleotides align to TRBD1. Germline lookup yields CDR1 SGDLS and CDR2 YYNGEE. The V gene end was trimmed by 0 bases and the J gene end by 5 bases; junction bases not matched to a gene: 8. The CDR3 loop spans 15 amino acids. In DNA form, the CDR3 reads TGTGCCAGCAGCGTAGGAGTCAGGGGGAACGACGAGCAGTACTTC. Translated: CASSVGVRGNDEQYF.

CDR3 bases: TGTGCCAGCTCCTACAGGGGGCTGACAGATACGCAGTATTTT. Translation gives CASSYRGLTDTQYF. V and J are TRBV7-2 and TRBJ2-3, with 9 positions matching TRBD1. The CDR3 has 14 amino acids. Unmatched junction bases numbered 6, after V lost 8 bases and J lost 3 bases. Looked up from germline, CDR1 is SGHTA and CDR2 is FQGNSA.